This T cell receptor (beta chain) was captured by sequencing in a study of OX40 agonist ivuxolimab in advanced cancers. About the study: Averaging approximately 60 years in age, with a range of about 23 to 79, the cohort was 82.7% male.

The assay was immunoSEQ multiplex PCR, and TCRdb's table has in-frame clones only and misses some. The sample consists of 65,000 to 90,000 clones, 75% to 95% of them appearing once. The CDR3 extends over 14 amino acids. Germline values: CDR1 MNHEY, CDR2 SMNVEV (reference sequence). Trimming stripped 0 bases from V and 5 bases from J, with 8 bases between. Study-wide results and limits: Expanded clones were, on average, more numerous in CD8+ T cells than in CD4+.

A note on this clone: The antigen remains unidentified.

V gene TRBV27 combines with J gene TRBJ2-1, with D perhaps being TRBD1 or TRBD2 (5 bases each). The specimen comprised CD4+ or CD8+ T cells sorted from blood, sampled in a trial of the OX40 agonist ivuxolimab. The receptor was derived from an adult with an advanced solid tumor such as melanoma, head and neck, liver or kidney cancer. The CDR3, as DNA: TGTGCCAGCAGTTTATCTGGGGGACACAATGAGCAGTTCTTC. Its protein product is CASSLSGGHNEQFF.